Below are 11 T cell receptor beta chains sequenced from a single sample in a study of T cell responses to AZD1222 COVID-19 vaccine. Clones were read by immunoSEQ multiplex PCR, and TCRdb kept only the in-frame ones, dropping some. The sample contains 90,000 to 150,000 clones, around 87% of which appear only once. Sequencing was performed on peripheral blood, taken on day 0 of AZD1222 vaccination. These receptor sequences come from an adult in good health.

This clone came up a few times. The chain is built from TRBV6-2 or TRBV6-3 and TRBJ2-1, with D unclear. This CDR3 has 14 residues. Trimming pared 5 bases from V and 1 base from J, leaving 9 bases between. Germline CDR1 MNHEY, CDR2 SVGEGT. CDR3 loop: CASSPPGSYNEQFF. In nucleotides, the CDR3 is TGTGCCAGCAGTCCCCCCGGATCCTACAATGAGCAGTTCTTC.

The rearrangement uses TRBV18 and TRBJ2-2; no reliable D call. CDR3 length equals 14 residues. Trimming pared 6 bases from V and 1 base from J, leaving 9 bases between. Germline V CDR1 and CDR2: KGHSH, LQKENI. The DNA of the CDR3 is TGTGCCAGCTCCCCGGACCAGAACACCGGGGAGCTGTTTTTT. The encoded protein is CASSPDQNTGELFF.

V is TRBV28 and J is TRBJ1-6, with a tentative D call TRBD1 (5 bases). There are 16 residues in the CDR3. Germline CDR1 is MDHEN and CDR2 is SYDVKM. The germline V and J ends were trimmed by 7 bases and 5 bases, with 18 bases remaining between them. CDR3 in amino acids: CASTNGGTGDNSPLHF. The CDR3 bases are TGTGCCAGCACCAACGGGGGAACAGGTGATAATTCACCCCTCCACTTT.

The V and J genes are TRBV5-1 and TRBJ2-2; D uncertain. V dropped 0 bases and J dropped 7 bases, with 13 bases sitting between them. CDR1 SGHRS and CDR2 YFSETQ come from the germline V gene. This CDR3 comprises 15 residues. CDR3 DNA: TGCGCCAGCAGCTTGGGGCAGGTGGATGGCGGGGAGCTGTTTTTT. This gives the protein CASSLGQVDGGELFF.

The V call is TRBV28, the J call TRBJ2-7; 9 bases map to TRBD1. From germline, CDR1 is MDHEN and CDR2 SYDVKM. There are 12 residues in the CDR3. The V gene end was trimmed by 6 bases and the J gene end by 6 bases; junction bases not matched to a gene: 3. CDR3 DNA sequence: TGTGCCAGCAGCCGGGACAGGGCCGAGCAGTACTTC. Its protein is CASSRDRAEQYF. The full variable domain, rest sourced from reference TRBV28 and TRBJ2-7, is DVKVTQSSRYLVKRTGEKVFLECVQDMDHENMFWYRQDPGLGLRLIYFSYDVKMKEKGDIPEGYSVSREKKERFSLILESASTNQTSMYLCASSRDRAEQYFGPGTRLTVT.

This sequence joins TRBV5-4 and TRBJ2-5; D is unresolved. The length of the CDR3 is 13 residues. V dropped 4 bases and J dropped 5 bases, with 12 bases sitting between them. CDR1 and CDR2 (germline): SGHNT, YYREEE (reference sequence). This chain's CDR3 is CASSDSLRETQYF. The CDR3 DNA sequence: TGTGCCAGCAGCGACTCACTGCGGGAGACCCAGTACTTC.

The chain carries TRBV11-2 and TRBJ2-7; D is unresolved. Germline lookup yields CDR1 SGHAT and CDR2 FQNNGV. The CDR3 length is 13 residues. The V end lost 6 bases, the J end lost 4 bases, and 13 bases lay between the germline ends. CDR3: CASSRQAPYEQYF. The DNA for the CDR3 is TGTGCCAGCAGTCGCCAGGCCCCTTACGAGCAGTACTTC.

The chain links TRBV6-5 to TRBJ2-1; 7 nucleotides agree with TRBD1. Germline V gene lookup returns CDR1 MNHEY and CDR2 SVGAGI. V shed 3 bases and J 9 bases; nucleotides not matched to a gene: 8. This CDR3 region has 14 residues. The CDR3 DNA sequence: TGTGCCAGCAGTTATCTACAGGGGTTCCGTGAGCAGTTCTTC. This gives the protein CASSYLQGFREQFF.

The chain joins TRBV5-1 to TRBJ2-1; D unresolved. V shed 0 bases and J shed 6 bases, with 16 bases lying between them. The V gene's germline CDR1 is SGHRS and CDR2 YFSETQ. The CDR3 runs 16 residues. In DNA form, the CDR3 reads TGCGCCAGCAGCTTGGGGGGTTCGATAGGGATCAATGAGCAGTTCTTC. Its protein is CASSLGGSIGINEQFF.

The genes are TRBV6-2 or TRBV6-3 and TRBJ1-1, with TRBD1 matching 7 bases. The CDR3 extends over 13 amino acids. V lost 3 bases to trimming and J lost 6 bases; unmatched junction nucleotides: 4. The germline gives CDR1 MNHEY, CDR2 SVGEGT. This CDR3 reads CASSYGDSPEAFF. CDR3 bases: TGTGCCAGCAGTTATGGGGACAGTCCTGAAGCTTTCTTT.

The J gene is TRBJ2-7, the V gene TRBV20-1; the match to TRBD2 covers 9 bases. The length of the CDR3 is 14 residues. In germline, CDR1 is DFQATT, CDR2 SNEGSKA (reference sequence). With 3 bases clipped from V and 0 bases from J, the junction kept 3 bases outside the gene matches. The CDR3: CSASSGGSSYEQYF. DNA of the CDR3: TGCAGTGCTAGTAGCGGGGGAAGCTCCTACGAGCAGTACTTC.